These 10 T cell receptor beta chains share one sample of origin, sequenced in a study of beta chain features in type 1 diabetes. Expressed TCRB transcripts were sequenced after all isolated RNA was converted to cDNA. Libraries were prepared by immunoSEQ multiplex PCR; TCRdb keeps only in-frame clonotypes and omits some of them. The table lists a few hundred thousand clones, around 9.6% of them singletons. The sample comprised naive CD4+ T cells from blood. These receptors came from a young woman in good health.

This rearrangement joins TRBV6-1 to TRBJ1-4; 8 bases map to TRBD1. The trim removed 0 bases at V and 3 bases at J, leaving 3 bases unmatched. The V gene's germline CDR1 is MNHNS and CDR2 SASEGT. CDR3 size: 16 residues. The DNA of the CDR3 is TGTGCCAGCAGTGAAGCCAGGGGGCTCCCTAATGAAAAACTGTTTTTT. Translating it yields CASSEARGLPNEKLFF.

This clone turned up a few times. This rearrangement joins TRBV6-1 to TRBJ1-1; 10 positions agree with TRBD1. The junction had 0 bases not matched to a gene; V was cut back by 0 bases and J by 2 bases. There are 15 residues in the CDR3. Germline lookup yields CDR1 MNHNS and CDR2 SASEGT. CDR3 bases: TGTGCCAGCAGTGAAGCGACAGGGGGCAACACTGAAGCTTTCTTT. It specifies CASSEATGGNTEAFF.

This clone was seen a handful of times. This chain connects TRBV14 to TRBJ1-4, with 9 bases identical to TRBD1. This CDR3 comprises 15 residues. Germline V CDR1 and CDR2: SGHDN, FVKESK. Unmatched junction bases numbered 11, after V lost 5 bases and J lost 10 bases. As DNA, the CDR3 is TGTGCCAGCAGCGCTACCGGGACAGGGAATCGAAAACTGTTTTTT. Translation gives CASSATGTGNRKLFF.

This clone was counted many times. The chain recombines TRBV7-9 with TRBJ2-7; TRBD1 agrees at 8 bases. The CDR3 contains 13 residues. Per the germline V gene, CDR1 is SEHNR and CDR2 is FQNEAQ (reference sequence). J was trimmed by 6 bases and V by 4 bases; bases with no gene match: 5. CDR3 DNA sequence: TGTGCCAGCAGCTCGACAGGGGCGAGCGAGCAGTACTTC. Translating gives CASSSTGASEQYF. Drawing the rest from reference TRBV7-9 and TRBJ2-7, the complete variable domain is DTGVSQNPRHKITKRGQNVTFRCDPISEHNRLYWYRQTLGQGPEFLTYFQNEAQLEKSRLLSDRFSAERPKGSFSTLEIQRTEQGDSAMYLCASSSTGASEQYFGPGTRLTVT.

The chain is built from TRBV6-5 and TRBJ1-6, with D tentatively TRBD1 (6 bases). The CDR3 spans 15 residues. Trimming pared 6 bases from V and 5 bases from J, leaving 14 bases between. Germline loops: CDR1 MNHEY, CDR2 SVGAGI. In DNA form, the CDR3 reads TGTGCCAGCAGAGAACAGGGAAATCATAATTCACCCCTCCACTTT. Its protein product is CASREQGNHNSPLHF.

This chain uses TRBV15 with TRBJ2-2, with 7 bases identical to TRBD1. The CDR3 runs to 15 residues. The V segment lost 3 bases and the J segment 5 bases; nucleotides outside the gene matches: 6. From germline, CDR1 is LNHNV and CDR2 YYDKDF (reference sequence). The CDR3, as DNA: TGTGCCACCAGCAGGACGGGACAGCTAACCGGGGAGCTGTTTTTT. Encoded protein: CATSRTGQLTGELFF.

The chain joins TRBV7-2 to TRBJ1-2; TRBD1 aligns across 7 bases. The CDR3 runs to 17 residues. V shed 7 bases, J shed 0 bases, and the junction held 14 bases outside the gene matches. In germline, CDR1 is SGHTA, CDR2 FQGNSA. This chain's CDR3 is CASTEGALGFTNYGYTF. DNA of the CDR3: TGTGCCAGCACCGAGGGGGCGCTGGGTTTTACTAACTATGGCTACACCTTC. The full variable domain, completed using reference TRBV7-2 and TRBJ1-2, is GAGVSQSPSNKVTEKGKDVELRCDPISGHTALYWYRQSLGQGLEFLIYFQGNSAPDKSGLPSDRFSAERTGGSVSTLTIQRTQQEDSAVYLCASTEGALGFTNYGYTFGSGTRLTVV.

This clone showed up just a few times. This chain joins TRBV19 and TRBJ1-2; 8 bases align to TRBD1. The V and J ends lost 0 bases and 7 bases, in that order; junction bases with no gene match: 16. Germline CDR1 LNHDA, CDR2 SQIVND (reference sequence). CDR3 length equals 18 residues. In nucleotides, the CDR3 is TGTGCCAGTAGTATAGATCGGAGTCGGACAGGGCATTCTCGTGGCTACACCTTC. This encodes CASSIDRSRTGHSRGYTF.

This chain uses TRBV5-1 with TRBJ2-5; possible D gene TRBD2, 5 bases. The CDR3 runs to 14 residues. The germline V gene has CDR1 SGHRS and CDR2 YFSETQ. Trimming pared 2 bases from V and 3 bases from J, leaving 11 bases between. The CDR3 region has the DNA TGCGCCAGCAGCTTAACTAGTTCAAAAGAGACCCAGTACTTC. It yields the protein CASSLTSSKETQYF.

This clone showed up just a few times. V gene TRBV2 combines with J gene TRBJ1-1; D uncertain. Trimming took 3 bases from V and 1 from J, leaving 6 bases between them. The CDR3 contains 13 residues. Looked up from germline, CDR1 is SNHLY and CDR2 is FYNNEI. The DNA of the CDR3 is TGTGCCAGCAGTGACGAGGGGAACACTGAAGCTTTCTTT. It is translated as CASSDEGNTEAFF. Based on the CDR3 plus reference TRBV2 and TRBJ1-1, the full variable domain is EPEVTQTPSHQVTQMGQEVILRCVPISNHLYFYWYRQILGQKVEFLVSFYNNEISEKSEIFDDQFSVERPDGSNFTLKIRSTKLEDSAMYFCASSDEGNTEAFFGQGTRLTVV.